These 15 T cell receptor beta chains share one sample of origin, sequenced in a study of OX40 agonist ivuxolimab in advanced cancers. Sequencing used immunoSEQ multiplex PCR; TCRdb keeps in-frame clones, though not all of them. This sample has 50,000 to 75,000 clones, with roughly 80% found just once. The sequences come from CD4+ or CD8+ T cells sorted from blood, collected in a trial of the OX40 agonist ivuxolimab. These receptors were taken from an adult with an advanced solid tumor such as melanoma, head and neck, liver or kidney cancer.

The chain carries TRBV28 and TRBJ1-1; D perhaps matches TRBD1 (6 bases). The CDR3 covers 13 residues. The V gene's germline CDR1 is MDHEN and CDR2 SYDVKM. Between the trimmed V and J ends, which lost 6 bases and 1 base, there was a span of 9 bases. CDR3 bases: TGTGCCAGCAGGCGGACAGCGAACACTGAAGCTTTCTTT. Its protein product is CASRRTANTEAFF.

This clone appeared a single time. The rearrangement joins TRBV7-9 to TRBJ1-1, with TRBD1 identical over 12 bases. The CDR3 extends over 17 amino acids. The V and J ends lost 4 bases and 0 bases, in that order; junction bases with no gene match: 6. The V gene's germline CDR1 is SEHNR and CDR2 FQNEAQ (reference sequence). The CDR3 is CASSSGTGGALNTEAFF. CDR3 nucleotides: TGTGCCAGCAGCTCAGGGACAGGGGGCGCCTTGAACACTGAAGCTTTCTTT.

CDR3 in amino acids: CASSQDKPGTAENEKLFF. CDR3 coding DNA: TGCGCCAGCAGCCAAGATAAGCCGGGAACAGCTGAGAATGAAAAACTGTTTTTT. This rearrangement joins TRBV4-3 to TRBJ1-4, with no clear D. V lost 0 bases, J lost 5 bases, and 19 bases lay in between. Germline loops: CDR1 LGHNA, CDR2 YSLEER. This CDR3 is 18 amino acids long.

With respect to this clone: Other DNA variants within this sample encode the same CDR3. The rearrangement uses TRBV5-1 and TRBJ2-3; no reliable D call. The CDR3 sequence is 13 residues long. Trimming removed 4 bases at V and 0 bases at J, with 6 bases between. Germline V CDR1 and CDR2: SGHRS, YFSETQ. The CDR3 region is CASSPGSTDTQYF. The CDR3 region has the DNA TGCGCCAGCAGCCCGGGCAGCACAGATACGCAGTATTTT.

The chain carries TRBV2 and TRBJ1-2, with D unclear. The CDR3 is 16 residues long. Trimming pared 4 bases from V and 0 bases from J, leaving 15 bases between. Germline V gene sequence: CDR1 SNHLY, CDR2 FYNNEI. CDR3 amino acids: CASSGRTATSNYGYTF. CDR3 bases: TGTGCCAGCAGTGGGAGGACTGCGACTTCTAACTATGGCTACACCTTC.

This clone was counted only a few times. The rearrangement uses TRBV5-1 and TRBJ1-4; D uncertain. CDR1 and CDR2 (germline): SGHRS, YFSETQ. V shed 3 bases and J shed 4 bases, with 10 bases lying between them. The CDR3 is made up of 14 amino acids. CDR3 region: CASSSRGGNEKLFF. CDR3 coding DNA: TGCGCCAGCAGCTCCCGCGGAGGTAATGAAAAACTGTTTTTT.

CDR3 sequence (DNA): TGTGCCACGCAAACCAACCGGGACACTATCTACGAGCAGTACTTC. Residues: CATQTNRDTIYEQYF. The chain carries TRBV2 and TRBJ2-7, with TRBD1 as a possible D gene (6 bases). Trimming pared 10 bases from V and 3 bases from J, leaving 22 bases between. The germline gives CDR1 SNHLY, CDR2 FYNNEI. The CDR3 extends over 15 amino acids.

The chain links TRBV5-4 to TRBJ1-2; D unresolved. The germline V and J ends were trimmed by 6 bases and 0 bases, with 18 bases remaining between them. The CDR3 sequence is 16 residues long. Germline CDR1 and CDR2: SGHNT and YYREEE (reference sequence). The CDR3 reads CASTSAPSGANYGYTF. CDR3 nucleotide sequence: TGTGCCAGCACCTCGGCACCCTCGGGCGCTAACTATGGCTACACCTTC.

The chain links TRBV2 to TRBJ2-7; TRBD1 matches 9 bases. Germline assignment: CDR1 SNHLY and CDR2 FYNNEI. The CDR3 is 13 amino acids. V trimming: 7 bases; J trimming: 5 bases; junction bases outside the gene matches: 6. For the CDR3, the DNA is TGTGCCAGCAACCGACAGGGGGGCCACGAGCAGTACTTC. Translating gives CASNRQGGHEQYF.

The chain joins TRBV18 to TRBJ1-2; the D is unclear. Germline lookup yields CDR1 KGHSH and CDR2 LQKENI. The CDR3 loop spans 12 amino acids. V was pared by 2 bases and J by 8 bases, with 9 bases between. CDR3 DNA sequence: TGTGCCAGCTCACCATATGCGGAGGGCTACACCTTC. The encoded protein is CASSPYAEGYTF.

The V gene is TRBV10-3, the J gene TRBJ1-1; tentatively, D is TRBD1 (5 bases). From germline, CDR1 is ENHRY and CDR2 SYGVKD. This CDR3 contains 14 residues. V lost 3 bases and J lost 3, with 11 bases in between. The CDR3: CAISEAGSHTEAFF. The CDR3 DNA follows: TGTGCCATCAGTGAAGCAGGGAGCCACACTGAAGCTTTCTTT.

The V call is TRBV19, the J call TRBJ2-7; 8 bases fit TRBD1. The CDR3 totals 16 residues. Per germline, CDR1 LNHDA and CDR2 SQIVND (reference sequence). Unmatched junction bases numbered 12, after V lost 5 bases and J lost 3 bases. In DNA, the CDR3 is TGTGCCAGTAGTTTCTTTACAGGGGGAGAATTCTACGAGCAGTACTTC. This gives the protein CASSFFTGGEFYEQYF. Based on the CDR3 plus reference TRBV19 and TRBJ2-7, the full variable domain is DGGITQSPKYLFRKEGQNVTLSCEQNLNHDAMYWYRQDPGQGLRLIYYSQIVNDFQKGDIAEGYSVSREKKESFPLTVTSAQKNPTAFYLCASSFFTGGEFYEQYFGPGTRLTVT.

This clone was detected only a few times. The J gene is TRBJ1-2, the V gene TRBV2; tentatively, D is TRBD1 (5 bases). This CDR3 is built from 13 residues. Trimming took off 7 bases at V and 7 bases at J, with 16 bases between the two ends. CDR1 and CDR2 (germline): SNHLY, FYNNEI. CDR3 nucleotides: TGTGCCAGCATCGATGACAGCCCGGGTGGCTACACCTTC. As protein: CASIDDSPGGYTF.

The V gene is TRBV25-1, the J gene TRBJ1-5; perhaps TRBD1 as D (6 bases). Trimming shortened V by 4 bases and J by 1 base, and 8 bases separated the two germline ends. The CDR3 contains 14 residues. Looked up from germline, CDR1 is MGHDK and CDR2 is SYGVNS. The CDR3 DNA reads TGTGCCAGCAGTGGGACAGTGAGCAATCAGCCCCAGCATTTT. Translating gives CASSGTVSNQPQHF.

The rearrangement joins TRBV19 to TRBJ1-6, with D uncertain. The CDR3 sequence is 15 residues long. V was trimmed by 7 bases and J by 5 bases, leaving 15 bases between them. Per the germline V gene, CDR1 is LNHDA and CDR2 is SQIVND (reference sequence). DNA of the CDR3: TGTGCCAGTAACCCGAGGACCGAAGATAATTCACCCCTCCACTTT. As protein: CASNPRTEDNSPLHF.